This TCR beta chain is from a study of blood T cell repertoires in COVID-19. TCRdb's copy holds only in-frame clones and misses some; the assay was immunoSEQ multiplex PCR. This repertoire shows 330,000 or so clones, approximately 90% found once; its top ten account for approximately 9.9%. The CDR3 loop spans 16 amino acids. Germline values: CDR1 SGHVS, CDR2 FNYEAQ. V was trimmed by 5 bases and J by 0 bases, leaving 14 bases between them. Enrolled during active infection, Seattle patients were then followed longitudinally. This TCR was sampled from a man between 25 and 39 years old with COVID-19, enrolled during active disease. Sequenced material: peripheral blood. The genes are TRBV7-6 and TRBJ2-1, with D tentatively TRBD2 (5 bases). In DNA form, the CDR3 reads TGTGCCAGCAGCCTAACAGCGGATAGCTCCTACAATGAGCAGTTCTTC. Its translation is CASSLTADSSYNEQFF.